A single sample is the source of the 23 T cell receptor beta chains below, sequenced in a study of T cell repertoires in ileal Crohn's disease. The time point is: inflamed ileum from the surgical specimen. The repertoire was sequenced with immunoSEQ multiplex PCR; TCRdb's copy has only in-frame clones and lacks some. Of about 17,000 clones listed, 60% to 85% were seen once; the top ten hold around 4%. The sequenced sample consisted of ileal tissue. The source is an adult with Crohn's disease.

The V gene is TRBV7-2, the J gene TRBJ2-5; TRBD1 agrees at 7 bases. Germline CDR1 reads SGHTA; CDR2 reads FQGNSA. CDR3 size: 13 residues. The trim removed 5 bases at V and 2 bases at J, leaving 2 bases unmatched. The CDR3 sequence is CASSPGQQETQYF. The CDR3 nucleotides read TGTGCCAGCAGCCCGGGACAGCAAGAGACCCAGTACTTC.

This clone was counted between two and nine times. The chain is built from TRBV14 and TRBJ2-1; TRBD2 matches at 13 bases. This CDR3 comprises 20 residues. The V segment lost 0 bases and the J segment 4 bases; nucleotides outside the gene matches: 12. Germline V CDR1 and CDR2: SGHDN, FVKESK. This CDR3 reads CASSQDNIWTSGSPYNEQFF. CDR3 sequence (DNA): TGTGCCAGCAGCCAAGATAATATTTGGACTAGCGGGAGTCCTTACAATGAGCAGTTCTTC. The full variable domain, completed using reference TRBV14 and TRBJ2-1, is EAGVTQFPSHSVIEKGQTVTLRCDPISGHDNLYWYRRVMGKEIKFLLHFVKESKQDESGMPNNRFLAERTGGTYSTLKVQPAELEDSGVYFCASSQDNIWTSGSPYNEQFFGPGTRLTVL.

The rearrangement links TRBV6-5 to TRBJ1-1; 8 positions agree with TRBD1. Germline trimming cut 4 bases from V and 4 bases from J; bases unmatched to any gene: 2. The CDR3 spans 13 residues. Germline CDR1 reads MNHEY; CDR2 reads SVGAGI. As DNA, the CDR3 is TGTGCCAGCAGTTCAACAGGGGGCACTGAAGCTTTCTTT. It specifies CASSSTGGTEAFF.

The V gene is TRBV6-1, the J gene TRBJ1-1; 7 bases agree with TRBD1. The ends lost 2 bases at V and 7 bases at J; junction bases unmatched: 10. The CDR3 loop spans 15 amino acids. CDR1 MNHNS and CDR2 SASEGT come from the germline V gene. The CDR3 loop is CASSEQAGGLGEAFF. The DNA for the CDR3 is TGTGCCAGCAGTGAACAGGCAGGGGGATTAGGTGAAGCTTTCTTT.

The chain is built from TRBV5-1 and TRBJ1-1; possible D gene TRBD1, 5 bases. Germline-derived CDR1 and CDR2 are SGHRS and YFSETQ. The CDR3 sequence is 18 residues long. Trimming pared 0 bases from V and 4 bases from J, leaving 22 bases between. The CDR3 coding sequence is TGCGCCAGCAGCTTGGTCGTGGGGGATGGGGGGAAGGGCACTGAAGCTTTCTTT. This sequence encodes CASSLVVGDGGKGTEAFF.

This clone has just one count. J is TRBJ1-6 and V is TRBV5-4, with D hard to call. Germline values: CDR1 SGHNT, CDR2 YYREEE (reference sequence). The CDR3 consists of 15 residues. V dropped 0 bases and J dropped 7 bases, with 11 bases sitting between them. The CDR3: CASSLGQSMNSPLHF. CDR3 coding DNA: TGTGCCAGCAGCTTGGGGCAGTCAATGAATTCACCCCTCCACTTT.

The chain combines TRBV5-1 with TRBJ1-5; D gene unclear. The CDR3 totals 14 residues. The ends were cut back, 0 bases at V and 2 bases at J, with 6 bases in the middle. Germline assignment: CDR1 SGHRS and CDR2 YFSETQ. The CDR3 DNA reads TGCGCCAGCAGCTTGGAGTACGGCAATCAGCCCCAGCATTTT. This gives the protein CASSLEYGNQPQHF.

This clone has a handful of counts. This chain links TRBV6-6 with TRBJ1-2; D is unclear. With 2 bases removed from V and 2 bases from J, the gap between germline ends came to 9 bases. CDR3 length equals 14 residues. Germline V gives CDR1 MNHNY, CDR2 SVGAGI (reference sequence). The CDR3 DNA reads as TGTGCCAGCAGTTACACTCAGGAGAACTATGGCTACACCTTC. It translates to CASSYTQENYGYTF.

The chain carries TRBV11-3 and TRBJ2-5; the D is unclear. Germline V gene lookup returns CDR1 SGHNT and CDR2 YENEEA. The CDR3 length is 14 residues. With 2 bases removed from V and 1 base from J, the gap between germline ends came to 8 bases. The CDR3 DNA reads TGTGCCAGCAGCTTATCTGGTGTCCAAGAGACCCAGTACTTC. Its protein product is CASSLSGVQETQYF.

The chain has TRBV5-1 and TRBJ1-4, with D possibly matching TRBD1 (5 bases). The CDR3 is 14 amino acids. Germline loops: CDR1 SGHRS, CDR2 YFSETQ. V was clipped by 2 bases and J by 6 bases, with 11 bases between them. The CDR3 region is CASSLGQGDEKLFF. The CDR3 DNA follows: TGCGCCAGCAGCTTAGGTCAGGGAGATGAAAAACTGTTTTTT.

The chain recombines TRBV5-1 with TRBJ2-4; 7 bases are shared with TRBD2. J was trimmed by 8 bases and V by 0 bases; bases with no gene match: 8. The CDR3 consists of 15 residues. CDR1 and CDR2 (germline): SGHRS, YFSETQ. The CDR3 region is CASSLANHRGDIQYF. Written as DNA, the CDR3 is TGCGCCAGCAGCTTGGCCAATCACCGGGGGGACATTCAGTACTTC.

The J gene is TRBJ2-1, the V gene TRBV10-3; D remains unclear. Per the germline V gene, CDR1 is ENHRY and CDR2 is SYGVKD. Trimming took off 4 bases at V and 5 bases at J, with 15 bases between the two ends. The CDR3 is 15 residues long. CDR3 residues: CAISGVSTPNNEQFF. The CDR3 DNA is TGTGCCATCAGTGGTGTTTCGACGCCAAACAATGAGCAGTTCTTC.

This clone has only one observation. The chain carries TRBV7-2 and TRBJ2-7; D is perhaps TRBD2 (6 bases). The germline CDR1 and CDR2 sequences are SGHTA and FQGNSA. The V end lost 5 bases, the J end lost 4 bases, and 9 bases lay between the germline ends. The CDR3 consists of 12 residues. The DNA for the CDR3 is TGTGCCAGCAGCCCGACTAGTTACGAGCAGTACTTC. Amino acids: CASSPTSYEQYF.

The chain has TRBV7-2 and TRBJ2-1; 9 positions agree with TRBD1. Trimming removed 1 base from V and 7 bases from J; junction bases left unmatched: 5. The CDR3 is made up of 15 amino acids. Germline V gives CDR1 SGHTA, CDR2 FQGNSA. CDR3: CASSLVGQGSNEQFF. Written as DNA, the CDR3 is TGTGCCAGCAGCTTAGTGGGACAGGGTAGTAATGAGCAGTTCTTC.

The J gene is TRBJ2-1, the V gene TRBV27; 11 bases map to TRBD2. Losses at the gene ends were 1 base for V and 6 bases for J; bases not matched to a gene: 8. This CDR3 contains 17 residues. CDR1 is MNHEY, CDR2 SMNVEV, per germline (reference sequence). The CDR3 sequence: CASSLYLASGRSNEQFF. CDR3 DNA sequence: TGTGCCAGCAGTTTATACCTCGCTAGCGGGAGGTCCAATGAGCAGTTCTTC.

This chain joins TRBV5-6 and TRBJ2-3; no firm D call. The germline V gene has CDR1 SGHDT and CDR2 YYEEEE. CDR3 length equals 12 residues. V lost 3 bases and J 3 bases, leaving 5 bases between the germline ends. CDR3 protein: CASSSFTDTQYF. CDR3 DNA: TGTGCCAGCAGCTCATTTACAGATACGCAGTATTTT.

This clone was recorded only once. The chain recombines TRBV4-1 with TRBJ2-5; TRBD2 aligns across 15 bases. The germline gives CDR1 MGHRA, CDR2 YSYEKL. The CDR3 loop spans 18 amino acids. With 1 base clipped from V and 4 bases from J, the junction kept 7 bases outside the gene matches. DNA of the CDR3: TGCGCCAGCAGCCAAGGCCGTGGGACTAGCGGGGGGCGAGAGACCCAGTACTTC. It encodes CASSQGRGTSGGRETQYF.

The rearrangement uses TRBV5-1 and TRBJ2-7, with 7 bases aligning to TRBD1. CDR1 and CDR2 (germline): SGHRS, YFSETQ. V was clipped by 5 bases and J by 3 bases; unmatched bases: 5. This CDR3 spans 13 amino acids. The chain's CDR3 is CASRYGQVYEQYF. The CDR3 DNA follows: TGCGCCAGCAGATACGGACAGGTCTACGAGCAGTACTTC.

The chain has TRBV7-2 and TRBJ1-1; D gene unclear. The CDR3 has 14 amino acids. Trimming took off 8 bases at V and 1 base at J, with 14 bases between the two ends. Germline V lookup: CDR1 SGHTA, CDR2 FQGNSA. Written as DNA, the CDR3 is TGTGCCAGCTTTGCAGGCAACCGGAACACTGAAGCTTTCTTT. Translated, it gives CASFAGNRNTEAFF.

CDR3 region: CASSLSPTGRSNQPQHF. As DNA, the CDR3 is TGTGCCAGCAGTTTATCGCCGACAGGGCGGAGCAATCAGCCCCAGCATTTT. The chain uses TRBV27 and TRBJ1-5; 7 bases line up with TRBD1. Germline CDR1 and CDR2: MNHEY and SMNVEV (reference sequence). The CDR3 totals 17 residues. Unmatched junction bases numbered 6, after V lost 0 bases and J lost 1 base.

This chain links TRBV27 with TRBJ2-1; 13 bases fit TRBD2. The CDR3 is 15 amino acids. Germline values: CDR1 MNHEY, CDR2 SMNVEV (reference sequence). Trimming removed 5 bases from V and 7 bases from J; junction bases left unmatched: 5. The CDR3, as DNA: TGTGCCAGCAGTCTCGGACTAGCGGGAGAAAATGAGCAGTTCTTC. This gives the protein CASSLGLAGENEQFF.

The V call is TRBV2, the J call TRBJ2-3, with 7 bases matching TRBD1. Germline CDR1 is SNHLY and CDR2 is FYNNEI. The CDR3 length is 14 residues. With V trimmed by 6 bases and J by 2 bases, 5 bases remained unmatched. CDR3 region: CASRRQGPTDTQYF. The CDR3 bases are TGTGCCAGCAGACGACAGGGACCCACAGATACGCAGTATTTT.

This rearrangement joins TRBV5-6 to TRBJ2-7, with D hard to call. V was cut by 1 base and J by 0 bases, with 5 bases left in between. Germline lookup yields CDR1 SGHDT and CDR2 YYEEEE. The CDR3 consists of 13 residues. The CDR3 spells CASSLISSYEQYF. CDR3 nucleotides: TGTGCCAGCAGCTTGATAAGCTCCTACGAGCAGTACTTC.